Listed here are 21 T cell receptor beta chains from one sample, sequenced in a study of blood T cell repertoires in COVID-19. Sequenced by immunoSEQ multiplex PCR; TCRdb stores in-frame clones only, minus some. The table lists some 70,000 clones, approximately 86% of them singletons, with 6.9% in the top ten. The sequencing input was peripheral blood. The receptors originated from a man in his fifties or sixties with active COVID-19.

This clone was detected once. This chain connects TRBV2 to TRBJ2-7; 7 nucleotides line up with TRBD2. J gave up 3 bases and V 1 base, and 3 bases lay outside the gene matches. Looked up from germline, CDR1 is SNHLY and CDR2 is FYNNEI. The CDR3 consists of 14 residues. CDR3 region: CASSEGGSDYEQYV. The CDR3 DNA reads as TGTGCCAGCAGTGAAGGCGGGAGCGACTACGAGCAGTACGTC.

CDR3 nucleotides: TGTGCCAGCAGCCAAGGACTGCTGCGCACAGATACGCAGTATTTT. It encodes CASSQGLLRTDTQYF. The chain links TRBV14 to TRBJ2-3; D remains ambiguous. V dropped 1 base and J dropped 1 base, with 9 bases sitting between them. The CDR3 contains 15 residues. Per the germline V gene, CDR1 is SGHDN and CDR2 is FVKESK. Combining the CDR3 with reference TRBV14 and TRBJ2-3 gives the whole variable domain EAGVTQFPSHSVIEKGQTVTLRCDPISGHDNLYWYRRVMGKEIKFLLHFVKESKQDESGMPNNRFLAERTGGTYSTLKVQPAELEDSGVYFCASSQGLLRTDTQYFGPGTRLTVL.

The chain recombines TRBV4-1 with TRBJ2-7, with 7 bases aligning to TRBD2. In germline, CDR1 is MGHRA, CDR2 YSYEKL. The CDR3 covers 15 residues. V shed 1 base and J 2 bases; nucleotides not matched to a gene: 5. The CDR3 sequence is CASSQVIAGPYEQYF. The CDR3 DNA sequence: TGCGCCAGCAGCCAAGTAATAGCGGGTCCCTACGAGCAGTACTTC.

CDR3 residues: CASSLVLAAGKETQYF. As DNA, the CDR3 is TGTGCCAGCAGCTTAGTCCTCGCGGCAGGGAAAGAGACCCAGTACTTC. The chain has TRBV7-8 and TRBJ2-5; perhaps TRBD1 as D (5 bases). The germline V gene has CDR1 SGHVS and CDR2 FQNEAQ. The CDR3 is made up of 16 amino acids. V dropped 1 base and J dropped 3 bases, with 15 bases sitting between them.

The chain joins TRBV29-1 to TRBJ1-2; maybe TRBD1 (5 bases). Germline CDR1 and CDR2: SQVTM and ANQGSEA. The CDR3 is made up of 13 amino acids. Trimming shortened V by 6 bases and J by 1 base, and 12 bases separated the two germline ends. In DNA form, the CDR3 reads TGCAGCGTCCCCGACAGAAATAACTATGGCTACACCTTC. It is translated as CSVPDRNNYGYTF.

The rearrangement links TRBV7-8 to TRBJ1-2; TRBD1 matches at 7 bases. Germline lookup yields CDR1 SGHVS and CDR2 FQNEAQ. J was trimmed by 1 base and V by 5 bases; bases with no gene match: 7. CDR3 length equals 15 residues. This CDR3 reads CASSHGTAVNYGYTF. DNA of the CDR3: TGTGCCAGCAGCCATGGGACAGCAGTTAACTATGGCTACACCTTC.

The chain combines TRBV18 with TRBJ2-5; 10 bases map to TRBD2. Losses at the gene ends were 3 bases for V and 3 bases for J; bases not matched to a gene: 10. CDR3 length equals 17 residues. Germline V CDR1 and CDR2: KGHSH, LQKENI. The CDR3 protein is CASSPLPSGSKEETQYF. The CDR3, as DNA: TGTGCCAGCTCACCTCTTCCTAGCGGGAGTAAGGAAGAGACCCAGTACTTC.

This chain joins TRBV19 and TRBJ2-1; TRBD1 is a possible D gene (6 bases). In germline, CDR1 is LNHDA, CDR2 SQIVND (reference sequence). V shed 3 bases and J shed 9 bases, with 18 bases lying between them. CDR3 length: 15 residues. The CDR3 reads CASSMGARVSSEQFF. The CDR3 coding sequence is TGTGCCAGTAGTATGGGGGCCCGGGTAAGTAGTGAGCAGTTCTTC. Variable domain in full (rest from reference TRBV19 and TRBJ2-1): DGGITQSPKYLFRKEGQNVTLSCEQNLNHDAMYWYRQDPGQGLRLIYYSQIVNDFQKGDIAEGYSVSREKKESFPLTVTSAQKNPTAFYLCASSMGARVSSEQFFGPGTRLTVL.

The chain joins TRBV12-5 to TRBJ1-1; 10 bases are a match to TRBD1. The CDR3 spans 15 residues. The trim removed 5 bases at V and 5 bases at J, leaving 8 bases unmatched. CDR1 and CDR2 (germline): LGHNT, FRNRAP. CDR3 amino acids: CASGRGGTGETEAFF. The CDR3 bases are TGTGCTAGTGGTCGTGGAGGGACAGGGGAGACTGAAGCTTTCTTT.

This clone was counted only a few times. The chain uses TRBV5-6 and TRBJ1-1; no clear D. The CDR3 has 14 amino acids. V lost 2 bases and J 0 bases, leaving 8 bases between the germline ends. Germline V CDR1 and CDR2: SGHDT, YYEEEE. This CDR3 reads CASSFAGMNTEAFF. The CDR3 nucleotides read TGTGCCAGCAGCTTCGCAGGTATGAACACTGAAGCTTTCTTT.

This rearrangement joins TRBV11-2 to TRBJ2-7, with D perhaps TRBD2 (6 bases). Between the trimmed V and J ends, which lost 1 base and 7 bases, there was a span of 17 bases. The length of the CDR3 is 15 residues. The germline CDR1 and CDR2 sequences are SGHAT and FQNNGV. This chain's CDR3 is CASSLGPEGLREQYF. As DNA, the CDR3 is TGTGCCAGCAGCTTAGGTCCGGAGGGTCTACGGGAGCAGTACTTC.

J is TRBJ2-1 and V is TRBV15; TRBD2 aligns across 9 bases. With 4 bases clipped from V and 7 bases from J, the junction kept 8 bases outside the gene matches. Looked up from germline, CDR1 is LNHNV and CDR2 is YYDKDF (reference sequence). The CDR3 runs 15 residues. The CDR3 DNA follows: TGTGCCACCAGCAAAGAAGCGGGAGGTTCGAATGAGCAGTTCTTC. This codes for CATSKEAGGSNEQFF. The full variable domain, completed using reference TRBV15 and TRBJ2-1, is DAMVIQNPRYQVTQFGKPVTLSCSQTLNHNVMYWYQQKSSQAPKLLFHYYDKDFNNEADTPDNFQSRRPNTSFCFLDIRSPGLGDTAMYLCATSKEAGGSNEQFFGPGTRLTVL.

The V call is TRBV6-2 or TRBV6-3, the J call TRBJ1-1; TRBD1 matches 7 bases. J was trimmed by 9 bases and V by 5 bases; bases with no gene match: 12. CDR3 length: 14 residues. Germline lookup yields CDR1 MNHEY and CDR2 SVGEGT. The CDR3 spells CASSDRTGTAKAFF. The CDR3 DNA is TGTGCCAGCAGTGACCGTACCGGGACAGCCAAAGCTTTCTTT.

The chain joins TRBV7-8 to TRBJ1-1; D is possibly TRBD1 (6 bases). The germline V and J ends were trimmed by 4 bases and 4 bases, with 16 bases remaining between them. Germline V gene sequence: CDR1 SGHVS, CDR2 FQNEAQ. The CDR3 consists of 15 residues. CDR3 protein: CASSSYPQQGTEAFF. Here the CDR3 DNA reads TGTGCCAGCAGCTCCTATCCACAACAGGGCACTGAAGCTTTCTTT.

V usage is TRBV5-1 and J usage is TRBJ1-4; D might be TRBD1 (6 bases). Between the trimmed V and J ends, which lost 3 bases and 1 base, there was a span of 16 bases. CDR3 length: 17 residues. Germline V gives CDR1 SGHRS, CDR2 YFSETQ. CDR3 sequence (DNA): TGCGCCAGCAGCTCTATAACAGGGTACGGAACTAATGAAAAACTGTTTTTT. This translates into CASSSITGYGTNEKLFF.

The rearrangement links TRBV25-1 to TRBJ2-1, with 9 bases aligning to TRBD1. The CDR3 totals 14 residues. V lost 5 bases to trimming and J lost 3 bases; unmatched junction nucleotides: 2. The germline V gene encodes CDR1 MGHDK and CDR2 SYGVNS. The CDR3 reads CASSPGQGYNEQFF. In nucleotides, the CDR3 is TGTGCCAGCAGTCCGGGACAGGGCTACAATGAGCAGTTCTTC.

The chain combines TRBV2 with TRBJ1-5, with 8 bases identical to TRBD1. V shed 3 bases and J 4 bases; nucleotides not matched to a gene: 2. The CDR3 consists of 14 residues. The germline V gene has CDR1 SNHLY and CDR2 FYNNEI. CDR3: CASSERQGNQPQHF. CDR3 sequence (DNA): TGTGCCAGCAGTGAGAGACAGGGGAATCAGCCCCAGCATTTT. The full variable domain, in which reference TRBV2 and TRBJ1-5 provide the parts outside the CDR3, is EPEVTQTPSHQVTQMGQEVILRCVPISNHLYFYWYRQILGQKVEFLVSFYNNEISEKSEIFDDQFSVERPDGSNFTLKIRSTKLEDSAMYFCASSERQGNQPQHFGDGTRLSIL.

This sequence joins TRBV10-3 and TRBJ2-7; 12 bases fit TRBD1. From germline, CDR1 is ENHRY and CDR2 SYGVKD. The CDR3 covers 14 residues. V lost 10 bases to trimming and J lost 4 bases; unmatched junction nucleotides: 8. The CDR3 protein is CATAGTGGMYEQYF. CDR3 DNA sequence: TGTGCCACCGCCGGGACAGGGGGCATGTACGAGCAGTACTTC.

The rearrangement links TRBV5-1 to TRBJ2-1; D is possibly TRBD2 (6 bases). Trimming took off 0 bases at V and 2 bases at J, with 12 bases between the two ends. Germline-derived CDR1 and CDR2 are SGHRS and YFSETQ. The CDR3 length is 16 residues. The DNA of the CDR3 is TGCGCCAGCAGCTTGGCCGGTGGGGGGACCTACAATGAGCAGTTCTTC. The encoded protein is CASSLAGGGTYNEQFF.

V is TRBV7-9 and J is TRBJ1-4, with a possible D match to TRBD1 (6 bases). Deletions cut 5 bases from V and 7 bases from J, with 14 bases between. Germline CDR1 is SEHNR and CDR2 is FQNEAQ (reference sequence). The CDR3 totals 14 residues. This CDR3 reads CASSTGGGGEKLFF. CDR3 DNA sequence: TGTGCCAGCAGCACGGGAGGAGGGGGTGAAAAACTGTTTTTT.

The V gene is TRBV7-2, the J gene TRBJ1-6; D not resolved. The CDR3 has 15 amino acids. V was shortened by 0 bases and J by 8 bases, with 11 bases between the two germline ends. The germline V gene encodes CDR1 SGHTA and CDR2 FQGNSA. CDR3 nucleotide sequence: TGTGCCAGCAGCTTAGCTTCCGGGGTGGATTCACCCCTCCACTTT. This sequence encodes CASSLASGVDSPLHF.